Listed below are T cell receptor beta chains from one sample, sequenced in a study of cytomegalovirus exposure and HLA in healthy donors. Generated by immunoSEQ multiplex PCR, the TCRdb table keeps only in-frame clones and is missing some. Here the sample spans 120,000 to 150,000 clones, less than 90% being singletons. Sequencing input: PBMCs. The receptors derive from a woman aged 18-29 years in good health and CMV-seropositive. Both conserved end residues are part of each CDR3. Each record gives: V gene, J gene, clone size, D gene, CDR3 DNA, CDR3 protein. D genes are given only for firm matches. Clone size is stated in some rows and not others, as once, few, many or a class when expanded.

V gene: TRBV27
J gene: TRBJ2-5
clone size: -
D gene: -
CDR3 DNA: TGTGCCAGCAGTTCACCCTCCGCAGGCTCCCAAGAGACCCAGTACTTC
CDR3 protein: CASSSPSAGSQETQYF

V gene: TRBV5-1
J gene: TRBJ2-7
clone size: -
D gene: TRBD2
CDR3 DNA: TGCGCCAGCAGCTTGGGGACTAGCTCCGAGCAGTACTTC
CDR3 protein: CASSLGTSSEQYF

V gene: TRBV30
J gene: TRBJ2-7
clone size: -
D gene: -
CDR3 DNA: TGTGCCTGGAGTGGAAGGGACTCCCCCCGGGTAGAGCAGTACTTC
CDR3 protein: CAWSGRDSPRVEQYF

V gene: TRBV4-2
J gene: TRBJ2-3
clone size: -
D gene: -
CDR3 DNA: TGTGCCAGCAGCTACGGGGGTACAGATACGCAGTATTTT
CDR3 protein: CASSYGGTDTQYF

V gene: TRBV27
J gene: TRBJ2-5
clone size: -
D gene: -
CDR3 DNA: TGTGCCAGCAGTGCCTACCCCACAGGGACCCAGTACTTC
CDR3 protein: CASSAYPTGTQYF

V gene: TRBV12-5
J gene: TRBJ2-2
clone size: -
D gene: TRBD2
CDR3 DNA: TGTGCTAGTAACCTAGCGGCTACCGGGGAGCTGTTTTTT
CDR3 protein: CASNLAATGELFF

V gene: TRBV5-1
J gene: TRBJ2-2
clone size: -
D gene: TRBD2
CDR3 DNA: TGCGCCAGCAGCCCACAACTAGCGTTGGCCGGGGAGCTGTTTTTT
CDR3 protein: CASSPQLALAGELFF

V gene: TRBV15
J gene: TRBJ2-5
clone size: -
D gene: TRBD2
CDR3 DNA: TGTGCCACCAGCACCCAGGGACTAGCGGGATTCCGGTACCAAGAGACCCAGTACTTC
CDR3 protein: CATSTQGLAGFRYQETQYF

V gene: TRBV19
J gene: TRBJ2-1
clone size: once
D gene: TRBD2
CDR3 DNA: TGTGCCAGTAGCCCAACTAGCGGGAGGTCTATCGGGCAGTTCTTC
CDR3 protein: CASSPTSGRSIGQFF

V gene: TRBV29-1
J gene: TRBJ2-3
clone size: -
D gene: -
CDR3 DNA: TGCAGCGGAATCCTACGGGATAGCACAGATACGCAGTATTTT
CDR3 protein: CSGILRDSTDTQYF

V gene: TRBV6-4
J gene: TRBJ1-1
clone size: -
D gene: -
CDR3 DNA: TGTGCCAGCAGTGGAACACCGAACACTGAAGCTTTCTTT
CDR3 protein: CASSGTPNTEAFF

V gene: TRBV7-8
J gene: TRBJ2-1
clone size: -
D gene: -
CDR3 DNA: TGTGCCAGCAGCTTGGCAGGGAACAATGAGCAGTTCTTC
CDR3 protein: CASSLAGNNEQFF

V gene: TRBV6-6
J gene: TRBJ1-2
clone size: -
D gene: -
CDR3 DNA: TGTGCCAGCAGTTACTGGGGACTGGGGGGTCTCGATGGCTACACCTTC
CDR3 protein: CASSYWGLGGLDGYTF

V gene: TRBV9
J gene: TRBJ2-1
clone size: -
D gene: TRBD2
CDR3 DNA: TGTGCCAGCAGCCCGGGACTAGCGGGAAACAATGAGCAGTTCTTC
CDR3 protein: CASSPGLAGNNEQFF

V gene: TRBV28
J gene: TRBJ1-2
clone size: -
D gene: -
CDR3 DNA: TGTGCCAGCAGCCCTCCCGCAGGGGCTAACTATGGCTACACCTTC
CDR3 protein: CASSPPAGANYGYTF

V gene: TRBV15
J gene: TRBJ2-2
clone size: -
D gene: TRBD2
CDR3 DNA: TGTGCCACCAGCAGAGATGCGGGAGGGGGGGAGCTGTTTTTT
CDR3 protein: CATSRDAGGGELFF

V gene: TRBV15
J gene: TRBJ2-2
clone size: -
D gene: -
CDR3 DNA: TGTGCCACCAGCAGTGACAGGAAGGGTCTAGCGGTTTCGAACACCGGGGAGCTGTTTTTT
CDR3 protein: CATSSDRKGLAVSNTGELFF

V gene: TRBV9
J gene: TRBJ2-1
clone size: -
D gene: TRBD2
CDR3 DNA: TGTGCCAGCAGCGTTAGCGGGAGGGTCAATGAGCAGTTCTTC
CDR3 protein: CASSVSGRVNEQFF

V gene: TRBV19
J gene: TRBJ2-7
clone size: -
D gene: TRBD2
CDR3 DNA: TGTGCCAGTAGTGCAACAACTAGCGGGGACTCCTACGAGCAGTACTTC
CDR3 protein: CASSATTSGDSYEQYF

V gene: TRBV2
J gene: TRBJ1-5
clone size: -
D gene: -
CDR3 DNA: TGTGCCAGCAGTGAAAGGGGGAGCAATCAGCCCCAGCATTTT
CDR3 protein: CASSERGSNQPQHF